One sample yielded the 26 T cell receptor beta chains listed below, sequenced in a study of control samples from healthy donors and cancer patients. Clones were read by immunoSEQ multiplex PCR, and TCRdb kept only the in-frame ones, dropping some. This table has 100,000 to 150,000 clones, 80% to 95% appearing once. The specimen was blood. These TCRs come from a middle-aged man in good health.

The V gene is TRBV30, the J gene TRBJ2-1, with D unresolved. Trimming cost V 0 bases and J 5 bases, with 8 bases left between them. CDR3 size: 13 residues. Germline V gene lookup returns CDR1 GTSNPN and CDR2 SVGIG (reference sequence). CDR3 loop: CAWSVSTDNEQFF. DNA of the CDR3: TGTGCCTGGAGTGTATCCACGGACAATGAGCAGTTCTTC.

V usage is TRBV6-5 and J usage is TRBJ1-1; D gene ambiguous. The V and J ends lost 9 bases and 1 base respectively, with 9 bases between them. Germline values: CDR1 MNHEY, CDR2 SVGAGI. This CDR3 spans 12 amino acids. CDR3 sequence: CASKRENTEAFF. CDR3 sequence (DNA): TGTGCCAGTAAAAGGGAGAACACTGAAGCTTTCTTT.

This clone was counted once. V is TRBV11-3 and J is TRBJ2-1; the match to TRBD1 covers 10 bases. CDR1 SGHNT and CDR2 YENEEA come from the germline V gene. The CDR3 sequence is 15 residues long. With 4 bases clipped from V and 4 bases from J, the junction kept 4 bases outside the gene matches. The CDR3 DNA sequence: TGTGCCAGCAGCTGGCGGGACAGGGGTTACAATGAGCAGTTCTTC. It codes for CASSWRDRGYNEQFF. The full variable domain, its missing parts supplied by reference TRBV11-3 and TRBJ2-1, is EAGVVQSPRYKIIEKKQPVAFWCNPISGHNTLYWYLQNLGQGPELLIRYENEEAVDDSQLPKDRFSAERLKGVDSTLKIQPAELGDSAVYLCASSWRDRGYNEQFFGPGTRLTVL.

The chain recombines TRBV28 with TRBJ1-5; D is ambiguous. The ends were cut back, 8 bases at V and 7 bases at J, with 12 bases in the middle. Per germline, CDR1 MDHEN and CDR2 SYDVKM. The CDR3 consists of 12 residues. CDR3 sequence reads: CASVDRGQPQHF. The CDR3 nucleotides are TGTGCCAGCGTTGACCGGGGACAGCCCCAGCATTTT.

This clone was seen only once. The rearrangement links TRBV5-1 to TRBJ2-6; the D is unclear. With 3 bases removed from V and 0 bases from J, the gap between germline ends came to 7 bases. CDR1 is SGHRS and CDR2 is YFSETQ in the germline V gene. The length of the CDR3 is 15 residues. Here the CDR3 DNA reads TGCGCCAGCAGCTCAGCGATCTCTGGGGCCAACGTCCTGACTTTC. Residues: CASSSAISGANVLTF.

The chain combines TRBV5-1 with TRBJ2-7; perhaps TRBD1 as D (8 bases). CDR1 and CDR2 from the germline V gene are SGHRS and YFSETQ. V was shortened by 6 bases and J by 4 bases, with 20 bases between the two germline ends. This CDR3 has 15 amino acids. CDR3 sequence reads: CASTQGAGDRYEQYF. The CDR3 region has the DNA TGCGCCAGCACCCAGGGGGCGGGGGATCGTTACGAGCAGTACTTC.

J is TRBJ1-5 and V is TRBV6-5; D is uncertain. The CDR3 contains 14 residues. V was clipped by 6 bases and J by 6 bases, with 15 bases between them. The germline gives CDR1 MNHEY, CDR2 SVGAGI. Here the CDR3 DNA reads TGTGCCAGCAGGAATGTTGCTTTCGGTCAGCCCCAGCATTTT. Its translation is CASRNVAFGQPQHF.

The genes are TRBV3-1 (or the pseudogene TRBV3-2) and TRBJ1-1; D might be TRBD1 (5 bases). Trimming cost V 2 bases and J 5 bases, with 15 bases left between them. The germline gives CDR1 LGHDT, CDR2 YNNKEL (reference sequence). The CDR3 sequence is 15 residues long. In DNA, the CDR3 is TGTGCCAGCAGCCAAAACGTCGGGGGTTGGACTGAAGCTTTCTTT. Its translation is CASSQNVGGWTEAFF.

This chain uses TRBV21-1 with TRBJ1-1; TRBD1 is taken as the D call from the table, unchecked against the DNA. TRBV21-1 is designated a pseudogene. The CDR3 spans 14 residues. CDR3 residues: CASSKITVNTEAFF. The CDR3, as DNA: TGTGCCAGCAGCAAAATAACAGTGAACACTGAAGCTTTCTTT.

The chain has TRBV19 and TRBJ2-1; 10 nucleotides match TRBD2. Germline lookup yields CDR1 LNHDA and CDR2 SQIVND (reference sequence). The CDR3 runs 14 residues. Trimming cost V 8 bases and J 8 bases; bases outside gene matches: 9. The CDR3 reads CASQSGGAMDEQFF. The CDR3, as DNA: TGTGCCAGTCAGAGCGGGGGGGCCATGGATGAGCAGTTCTTC.

The V gene is TRBV11-2, the J gene TRBJ1-1, with 11 positions matching TRBD1. Germline values: CDR1 SGHAT, CDR2 FQNNGV. The V gene end was trimmed by 0 bases and the J gene end by 5 bases; junction bases not matched to a gene: 14. This CDR3 spans 19 amino acids. The CDR3, as DNA: TGTGCCAGCAGCTTAGAGGATACGGGACAGGGGGTCCTGGGAACTGAAGCTTTCTTT. Translating it yields CASSLEDTGQGVLGTEAFF.

On this clone itself: Other nucleotide sequences from this sample produce the same CDR3. V usage is TRBV2 and J usage is TRBJ2-7; TRBD1 might be the D (6 bases). The V end was cut by 3 bases, the J end by 3 bases, with 15 bases between. This CDR3 spans 15 amino acids. The germline gives CDR1 SNHLY, CDR2 FYNNEI. The CDR3 nucleotides read TGTGCCAGCAGTGACACAGGGTCAGCCTACTACGAGCAGTACTTC. Translated, it gives CASSDTGSAYYEQYF. The variable domain in full, with the rest retrieved from reference TRBV2 and TRBJ2-7, is EPEVTQTPSHQVTQMGQEVILRCVPISNHLYFYWYRQILGQKVEFLVSFYNNEISEKSEIFDDQFSVERPDGSNFTLKIRSTKLEDSAMYFCASSDTGSAYYEQYFGPGTRLTVT.

V gene TRBV2 combines with J gene TRBJ1-5, with 9 bases matching TRBD1. Germline CDR1 is SNHLY and CDR2 is FYNNEI. The V gene end was trimmed by 6 bases and the J gene end by 4 bases; junction bases not matched to a gene: 4. The CDR3 covers 14 residues. CDR3 nucleotides: TGTGCCAGCAGCGGGGACAGGGCTAATCAGCCCCAGCATTTT. Translation: CASSGDRANQPQHF.

This clone appeared a single time. The chain recombines TRBV5-6 with TRBJ1-6; D may be TRBD1 (5 bases). This CDR3 has 14 residues. The germline V and J ends were trimmed by 1 base and 9 bases, with 11 bases remaining between them. Per the germline V gene, CDR1 is SGHDT and CDR2 is YYEEEE. The DNA of the CDR3 is TGTGCCAGCAGCTTGCGGGGGGTTGGTTCACCCCTCCACTTT. It encodes CASSLRGVGSPLHF.

V usage is TRBV3-1 (or the pseudogene TRBV3-2) and J usage is TRBJ2-5; 8 positions match TRBD1. Germline-derived CDR1 and CDR2 are LGHDT and YNNKEL (reference sequence). Trimming at V came to 4 bases and at J to 2 bases, leaving 6 bases not matched to a gene. The CDR3 is 15 residues long. CDR3 in amino acids: CASSPLYRGQETQYF. The CDR3 region has the DNA TGTGCCAGCAGCCCTTTGTACAGGGGGCAAGAGACCCAGTACTTC.

This rearrangement joins TRBV20-1 to TRBJ2-5, with D unclear. The length of the CDR3 is 13 residues. Between the trimmed V and J ends, which lost 3 bases and 2 bases, there was a span of 10 bases. Germline V gene lookup returns CDR1 DFQATT and CDR2 SNEGSKA (reference sequence). CDR3 amino acids: CSASTAIQETQYF. The CDR3 DNA sequence: TGCAGTGCTAGTACAGCGATACAAGAGACCCAGTACTTC.

V usage is TRBV6-1 and J usage is TRBJ1-4; 8 positions match TRBD1. Per the germline V gene, CDR1 is MNHNS and CDR2 is SASEGT. The CDR3 contains 13 residues. J lost 8 bases, V lost 3 bases, and 2 bases had no gene match. In DNA form, the CDR3 reads TGTGCCAGCAGTGACCGACAGGGGGAAAAACTGTTTTTT. Its protein product is CASSDRQGEKLFF.

The V and J genes are TRBV6-6 and TRBJ1-1; no reliable D call. This CDR3 contains 16 residues. Trimming stripped 0 bases from V and 4 bases from J, with 15 bases between. Looked up from germline, CDR1 is MNHNY and CDR2 is SVGAGI (reference sequence). The CDR3 bases are TGTGCCAGCAGTTACTCTCCCTTTGAGGGATCCACTGAAGCTTTCTTT. Translation: CASSYSPFEGSTEAFF.

This chain links TRBV5-1 with TRBJ2-6; tentatively, D is TRBD2 (6 bases). Germline CDR1 reads SGHRS; CDR2 reads YFSETQ. Trimming shortened V by 1 base and J by 0 bases, and 8 bases separated the two germline ends. CDR3 length equals 16 residues. The CDR3: CASSLWGDSGANVLTF. CDR3 coding DNA: TGCGCCAGCAGCTTGTGGGGGGACTCTGGGGCCAACGTCCTGACTTTC.

V and J are TRBV7-5 and TRBJ2-1; TRBD2, the D gene given by the table, was not confirmed from the DNA. TRBV7-5 is recorded as a pseudogene. The CDR3 covers 18 residues. The CDR3 loop reads CARSLAVAGGLPPDEQFF. The CDR3 DNA sequence: TGTGCCAGAAGCTTAGCGGTAGCGGGGGGACTCCCCCCCGATGAGCAGTTCTTC.

There are a few counts of this clone. This sequence joins TRBV2 and TRBJ2-6; no reliable D call. The CDR3 sequence is 14 residues long. Germline CDR1 SNHLY, CDR2 FYNNEI. Trimming left V 7 bases short and J 0 bases short, with 7 bases between. The CDR3 region has the DNA TGTGCCAGCACCGTGACCTCTGGGGCCAACGTCCTGACTTTC. Translation: CASTVTSGANVLTF.

The chain recombines TRBV15 with TRBJ1-6; TRBD1 is a possible D gene (5 bases). The ends were cut back, 0 bases at V and 7 bases at J, with 10 bases in the middle. This CDR3 has 15 residues. CDR1 and CDR2 (germline): LNHNV, YYDKDF (reference sequence). The CDR3, as DNA: TGTGCCACCAGCAGAGATGGGCGGGACAATTCACCCCTCCACTTT. This encodes CATSRDGRDNSPLHF.

V is TRBV6-6 and J is TRBJ1-1; D might be TRBD1 (5 bases). Per the germline V gene, CDR1 is MNHNY and CDR2 is SVGAGI (reference sequence). Trimming removed 5 bases from V and 3 bases from J, with 16 bases in between. The CDR3 has 15 amino acids. The CDR3 coding sequence is TGTGCCAGCAGTGCCCTCCCCCAGGGAGACACTGAAGCTTTCTTT. Amino acid sequence: CASSALPQGDTEAFF.

The V and J genes are TRBV12-3 or TRBV12-4 and TRBJ1-2; 7 positions agree with TRBD1. Losses at the gene ends were 3 bases for V and 2 bases for J; bases not matched to a gene: 0. The CDR3 is 13 residues long. CDR3 in DNA: TGTGCCAGCAGTTTGGGACAGAACTATGGCTACACCTTC. It codes for CASSLGQNYGYTF.

This clone was seen just once. The chain joins TRBV27 to TRBJ2-7; 8 bases agree with TRBD2. Trimming took 3 bases from V and 0 from J; bases not matched to a gene: 4. CDR3 size: 15 residues. The germline CDR1 and CDR2 sequences are MNHEY and SMNVEV (reference sequence). The CDR3 DNA sequence: TGTGCCAGCAGTTTTCGGGGGGGCCACTCCTACGAGCAGTACTTC. This gives the protein CASSFRGGHSYEQYF.

Remarks on this clone: The junction and the germline gene differ at one end; a read error may be behind it. The chain carries TRBV5-5 and TRBJ2-2; a possible D gene is TRBD2 (5 bases). The germline gives CDR1 SGHKS, CDR2 YYEKEE (reference sequence). There are 12 residues in the CDR3. The CDR3 DNA reads TGTGCCAGCAGCTTGTCAATCGGGGAACTGTTTTTT. The encoded protein is CASSLSIGELFF.